These 28 T cell receptor beta chains were all obtained from the same sample, sequenced in a study of T cell responses to AZD1222 COVID-19 vaccine (dated by TCRdb to the early 2020s). The time point label, read with the paper, signifies: about 28 days (+/-7) after the second vaccine dose. Libraries were constructed by the immunoSEQ multiplex PCR assay. TCRdb obtained this table from immuneACCESS and retained in-frame rearrangements with V and J assigned. These tables miss some clones; where compared with another copy, unresolved V genes account for less than half of the shortfall, and the remainder is unexplained. Here the sample has under 150,000 clones; roughly nine tenths occur a single time. The ten biggest clones cover roughly 1.4% of the sample. Sequencing used peripheral blood, obtained 28 days after the second AZD1222 dose. The receptor source for this set is an adult who received the AZD1222 COVID-19 vaccine.

The chain links TRBV30 to TRBJ1-5; D not certain. The V and J ends lost 6 bases and 0 bases respectively, with 15 bases between them. The length of the CDR3 is 15 residues. The germline V gene has CDR1 GTSNPN and CDR2 SVGIG (reference sequence). The CDR3: CACSEDSYSNQPQHF. DNA of the CDR3: TGTGCCTGCTCTGAGGATAGCTATAGCAATCAGCCCCAGCATTTT.

V and J are TRBV5-1 and TRBJ2-7; TRBD2 matches 13 bases. Germline V gene lookup returns CDR1 SGHRS and CDR2 YFSETQ. Trimming at V came to 3 bases and at J to 4 bases, leaving 10 bases not matched to a gene. This CDR3 is 17 amino acids long. The CDR3 is CASSSGTSGILVYEQYF. The CDR3 bases are TGCGCCAGCAGCTCCGGGACTAGCGGGATTTTGGTATACGAGCAGTACTTC.

V is TRBV29-1 and J is TRBJ1-1; 8 bases fit TRBD1. The CDR3 has 17 amino acids. The germline V gene encodes CDR1 SQVTM and CDR2 ANQGSEA. J lost 3 bases, V lost 6 bases, and 18 bases had no gene match. In DNA form, the CDR3 reads TGCAGCGTCCCCGGTCGGACAGGGAGAGCAGGGGACACTGAAGCTTTCTTT. Translating it yields CSVPGRTGRAGDTEAFF.

This chain uses TRBV5-8 with TRBJ1-2; D is perhaps TRBD1 (6 bases). Trimming took 6 bases from V and 6 from J, leaving 18 bases between them. CDR3 size: 14 residues. Germline V gene sequence: CDR1 SGHTS, CDR2 YDEGEE. CDR3 loop: CASIPFRGFDGYTF. Here the CDR3 DNA reads TGTGCCAGCATCCCGTTTAGGGGGTTCGATGGCTACACCTTC. The complete variable domain, with remaining parts taken from reference TRBV5-8 and TRBJ1-2, reads EAGVTQSPTHLIKTRGQQATLRCSPISGHTSVYWYQQALGLGLQFLLWYDEGEERNRGNFPPRFSGRQFPNYSSELNVNALELEDSALYLCASIPFRGFDGYTFGSGTRLTVV.

This chain joins TRBV7-8 and TRBJ2-2; D is perhaps TRBD1 or TRBD2 (6 bases each). The ends were cut back, 4 bases at V and 8 bases at J, with 14 bases in the middle. Looked up from germline, CDR1 is SGHVS and CDR2 is FQNEAQ. There are 14 residues in the CDR3. The CDR3 protein is CASSWGASAGELFF. The CDR3 coding sequence is TGTGCCAGCAGCTGGGGGGCCTCGGCGGGGGAGCTGTTTTTT.

The chain links TRBV7-2 to TRBJ1-1; D not resolved. The CDR3 consists of 14 residues. Trimming removed 5 bases from V and 0 bases from J, with 10 bases in between. Per germline, CDR1 SGHTA and CDR2 FQGNSA. This chain's CDR3 is CASSAGRLNTEAFF. DNA of the CDR3: TGTGCCAGCAGCGCGGGGAGACTGAACACTGAAGCTTTCTTT.

The genes are TRBV5-8 and TRBJ2-5; no clear D gene. Germline V gene sequence: CDR1 SGHTS, CDR2 YDEGEE. Trimming left V 4 bases short and J 5 bases short, with 15 bases between. The CDR3 totals 14 residues. CDR3 in DNA: TGTGCCAGCAGCCAAAGGACCATTCTGGAGACCCAGTACTTC. As protein: CASSQRTILETQYF.

This clone was found once. The genes are TRBV28 and TRBJ1-5, with D perhaps TRBD1 (5 bases). The CDR3 totals 17 residues. Germline V CDR1 and CDR2: MDHEN, SYDVKM. The V end lost 5 bases, the J end lost 7 bases, and 24 bases lay between the germline ends. The chain's CDR3 is CASSAWDRGVGRQPQHF. The CDR3 nucleotides are TGTGCCAGCAGTGCGTGGGACCGGGGTGTCGGAAGACAGCCCCAGCATTTT.

This chain uses TRBV6-4 with TRBJ1-2, with TRBD1 matching 12 bases. CDR1 and CDR2 (germline): MRHNA, SNTAGT. CDR3 length: 15 amino acids. V lost 3 bases, J lost 10 bases, and 9 bases stayed unmatched. The CDR3 sequence: CASSENSGTGGDYTF. The CDR3 coding sequence is TGTGCCAGCAGTGAAAACTCCGGGACAGGGGGCGACTACACCTTC.

This chain links TRBV24-1 with TRBJ2-1; 16 bases match TRBD2. After removal of 2 bases from V and 2 bases from J, the junction contained 2 bases not matched to a gene. The CDR3 spans 18 residues. Per germline, CDR1 KGHDR and CDR2 SFDVKD. The CDR3 reads CATSDSGLAGGAYNEQFF. DNA of the CDR3: TGTGCCACCAGTGATTCGGGACTAGCGGGAGGGGCCTACAATGAGCAGTTCTTC.

The chain employs TRBV13 and TRBJ2-7, with TRBD1 matching 8 bases. CDR1 PRHDT and CDR2 FYEKMQ come from the germline V gene (reference sequence). The CDR3 length is 16 residues. The V and J ends lost 2 bases and 3 bases, in that order; junction bases with no gene match: 9. As DNA, the CDR3 is TGTGCCAGCAGCTTAACCGGGACAGGAGTGATCTACGAGCAGTACTTC. As protein: CASSLTGTGVIYEQYF.

V usage is TRBV2 and J usage is TRBJ2-1, with D perhaps being TRBD1 or TRBD2 (5 bases each). This CDR3 spans 14 amino acids. V was shortened by 3 bases and J by 5 bases, with 11 bases between the two germline ends. CDR1 and CDR2 (germline): SNHLY, FYNNEI. The CDR3 is CASSERSGHNEQFF. For the CDR3, the DNA is TGTGCCAGCAGTGAGCGTTCGGGGCACAATGAGCAGTTCTTC.

This clone was counted a few times. The J gene is TRBJ1-3, the V gene TRBV5-1; maybe TRBD1 (5 bases). This CDR3 is built from 13 residues. Per the germline V gene, CDR1 is SGHRS and CDR2 is YFSETQ. The V and J ends lost 7 bases and 8 bases respectively, with 16 bases between them. The CDR3 sequence: CASSRGEVDTIYF. In DNA form, the CDR3 reads TGCGCCAGCTCAAGGGGCGAGGTGGACACCATATATTTT.

The CDR3 here is CASGIDPTGELFF. CDR3 DNA sequence: TGTGCTAGTGGGATTGATCCTACCGGGGAGCTGTTTTTT. This sequence joins TRBV12-5 and TRBJ2-2; D gene unclear. The germline V and J ends were trimmed by 6 bases and 5 bases, with 10 bases remaining between them. Germline lookup yields CDR1 LGHNT and CDR2 FRNRAP. This CDR3 spans 13 amino acids.

Written as DNA, the CDR3 is TGCGCCAGCAGCTTGACAGGGGACAATAATTCACCCCTCCACTTT. Protein: CASSLTGDNNSPLHF. The V gene is TRBV5-1, the J gene TRBJ1-6; TRBD1 matches 7 bases. Trimming at V came to 1 base and at J to 5 bases, leaving 3 bases not matched to a gene. This CDR3 is built from 15 residues. Germline V lookup: CDR1 SGHRS, CDR2 YFSETQ. The full variable domain, completed using reference TRBV5-1 and TRBJ1-6, is KAGVTQTPRYLIKTRGQQVTLSCSPISGHRSVSWYQQTPGQGLQFLFEYFSETQRNKGNFPGRFSGRQFSNSRSEMNVSTLELGDSALYLCASSLTGDNNSPLHFGNGTRLTVT.

This chain joins TRBV7-9 and TRBJ2-1, with 10 bases lining up with TRBD2. Per the germline V gene, CDR1 is SEHNR and CDR2 is FQNEAQ (reference sequence). Unmatched junction bases numbered 7, after V lost 5 bases and J lost 9 bases. The CDR3 spans 14 residues. The chain's CDR3 is CASSPQTSGLEQFF. CDR3 DNA sequence: TGTGCCAGCAGCCCCCAGACTAGCGGGCTTGAGCAGTTCTTC.

This chain connects TRBV27 to TRBJ2-5; 10 nucleotides align to TRBD2. Trimming at V came to 6 bases and at J to 3 bases, leaving 7 bases not matched to a gene. The germline V gene encodes CDR1 MNHEY and CDR2 SMNVEV (reference sequence). CDR3 length equals 15 residues. DNA of the CDR3: TGTGCCAGCAGACCAAGCGGGAGGGCCGAAGAGACCCAGTACTTC. This codes for CASRPSGRAEETQYF.

The rearrangement uses TRBV2 and TRBJ1-5, with 10 positions matching TRBD1. Germline CDR1 is SNHLY and CDR2 is FYNNEI. The CDR3 runs to 15 residues. Unmatched junction bases numbered 0, after V lost 4 bases and J lost 0 bases. The CDR3 sequence: CASSGTGGSNQPQHF. The CDR3 bases are TGTGCCAGCAGTGGGACAGGGGGTAGCAATCAGCCCCAGCATTTT.

This chain joins TRBV7-6 and TRBJ2-5, with D possibly matching TRBD2 (7 bases). Germline V gives CDR1 SGHVS, CDR2 FNYEAQ. V lost 5 bases, J lost 4 bases, and 23 bases lay in between. The CDR3 has 17 residues. CDR3 nucleotides: TGTGCCAGCAGCCCCATGTGGGCAGGGGAGGGTGGAGAGACCCAGTACTTC. Translating gives CASSPMWAGEGGETQYF.

V and J are TRBV7-2 and TRBJ1-3; TRBD1 matches at 10 bases. CDR3 size: 16 residues. Germline CDR1 SGHTA, CDR2 FQGNSA. V lost 4 bases to trimming and J lost 3 bases; unmatched junction nucleotides: 6. CDR3 protein: CASSSPGQGIGNTIYF. In nucleotides, the CDR3 is TGTGCCAGCAGCTCTCCGGGACAGGGGATTGGAAACACCATATATTTT.

This clone was observed a few times. The chain recombines TRBV18 with TRBJ1-1; 7 nucleotides line up with TRBD1. Unmatched junction bases numbered 4, after V lost 5 bases and J lost 1 base. Germline lookup yields CDR1 KGHSH and CDR2 LQKENI. The CDR3 has 14 residues. The CDR3 nucleotides read TGTGCCAGCTCAGGGACAGAGTGGAACACTGAAGCTTTCTTT. Residues: CASSGTEWNTEAFF.

V gene TRBV6-5 combines with J gene TRBJ1-1; the D gene is possibly TRBD1 (6 bases). CDR3 length equals 15 residues. Trimming removed 7 bases from V and 3 bases from J, with 18 bases in between. The germline V gene encodes CDR1 MNHEY and CDR2 SVGAGI. CDR3 nucleotides: TGTGCCAGCAATCTACAGGGAATATCAGACACTGAAGCTTTCTTT. Residues: CASNLQGISDTEAFF.

The chain couples TRBV6-4 to TRBJ2-7, with 7 bases aligning to TRBD1. The CDR3 has 16 residues. Trimming cost V 2 bases and J 2 bases; bases outside gene matches: 9. CDR1 is MRHNA, CDR2 SNTAGT, per germline. The CDR3 loop reads CASSDLGTGDTYEQYF. Written as DNA, the CDR3 is TGTGCCAGCAGTGACCTAGGAACAGGGGACACCTACGAGCAGTACTTC.

The chain couples TRBV27 to TRBJ2-7; 8 bases line up with TRBD1. CDR3 length: 16 amino acids. Germline assignment: CDR1 MNHEY and CDR2 SMNVEV (reference sequence). V was clipped by 0 bases and J by 3 bases; unmatched bases: 7. CDR3 DNA sequence: TGTGCCAGCAGTTTATCGGCCGGGACAGGTGACTACGAGCAGTACTTC. It yields the protein CASSLSAGTGDYEQYF.

V is TRBV5-1 and J is TRBJ2-7, with 12 nucleotides matching TRBD2. Germline CDR1 reads SGHRS; CDR2 reads YFSETQ. Trimming removed 5 bases from V and 3 bases from J; junction bases left unmatched: 3. This CDR3 spans 14 amino acids. The CDR3 loop is CASRPGLAGYEQYF. For the CDR3, the DNA is TGCGCCAGCAGGCCGGGACTAGCGGGCTACGAGCAGTACTTC.

The chain uses TRBV7-9 and TRBJ2-3; D unclear. The CDR3 consists of 14 residues. The ends were cut back, 1 base at V and 1 base at J, with 6 bases in the middle. The V gene's germline CDR1 is SEHNR and CDR2 FQNEAQ (reference sequence). The CDR3 nucleotides read TGTGCCAGCAGCTTAGACGCGGGCACAGATACGCAGTATTTT. Protein: CASSLDAGTDTQYF.

The CDR3 region is CASSSTDNQPQHF. The DNA for the CDR3 is TGTGCCAGCAGTTCGACAGACAATCAGCCCCAGCATTTT. The rearrangement links TRBV6-2 or TRBV6-3 to TRBJ1-5; TRBD1 might be the D (5 bases). The CDR3 loop spans 13 amino acids. Trimming removed 4 bases at V and 3 bases at J, with 7 bases between. Germline V CDR1 and CDR2: MNHEY, SVGEGT.

The chain carries TRBV7-8 and TRBJ1-1; D gene unclear. The germline V gene encodes CDR1 SGHVS and CDR2 FQNEAQ. Trimming took off 5 bases at V and 11 bases at J, with 15 bases between the two ends. The CDR3 consists of 12 residues. CDR3 loop: CASSHVGYTAFF. DNA for the CDR3: TGTGCCAGCAGCCACGTTGGGTATACGGCTTTCTTT.